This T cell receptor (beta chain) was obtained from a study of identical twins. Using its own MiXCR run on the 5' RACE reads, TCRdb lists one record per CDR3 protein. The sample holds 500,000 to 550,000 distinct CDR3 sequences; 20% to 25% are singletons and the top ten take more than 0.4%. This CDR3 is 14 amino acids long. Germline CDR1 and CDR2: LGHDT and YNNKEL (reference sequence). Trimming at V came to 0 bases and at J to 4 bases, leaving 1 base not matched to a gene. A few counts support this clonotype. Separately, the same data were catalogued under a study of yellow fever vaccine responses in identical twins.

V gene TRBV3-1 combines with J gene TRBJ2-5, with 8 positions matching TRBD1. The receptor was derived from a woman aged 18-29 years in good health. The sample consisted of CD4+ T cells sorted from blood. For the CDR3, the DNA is TGTGCCAGCAGCCAAGAGGGGACAGGAGAGACCCAGTACTTC. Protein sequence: CASSQEGTGETQYF.